This TCR beta chain was retrieved from a study of blood T cell repertoires in COVID-19. Authors' processing steps: Using reference gene primer amplification, nucleated cell counts were estimated. Sequencing used immunoSEQ multiplex PCR; TCRdb keeps in-frame clones, though not all of them. V and J calls plus clone size are reproduced from that table; the DNA served to infer D and trimming. The sample lists about 440,000 clones; approximately 88% were seen once. V lost 5 bases, J lost 7 bases, and 12 bases lay in between. Germline assignment: CDR1 MDHEN and CDR2 SYDVKM. The CDR3 sequence is 12 residues long. This clone was counted once.

This chain uses TRBV28 with TRBJ2-7; no definite D call. The clonotype was recovered from a woman between 50 and 59 years old with COVID-19, enrolled during active disease. The sequencing input was peripheral blood. The CDR3 DNA follows: TGTGCCAGCAGTCCCCAGTCTGTTGAGCAGTACTTC. Translating it yields CASSPQSVEQYF.